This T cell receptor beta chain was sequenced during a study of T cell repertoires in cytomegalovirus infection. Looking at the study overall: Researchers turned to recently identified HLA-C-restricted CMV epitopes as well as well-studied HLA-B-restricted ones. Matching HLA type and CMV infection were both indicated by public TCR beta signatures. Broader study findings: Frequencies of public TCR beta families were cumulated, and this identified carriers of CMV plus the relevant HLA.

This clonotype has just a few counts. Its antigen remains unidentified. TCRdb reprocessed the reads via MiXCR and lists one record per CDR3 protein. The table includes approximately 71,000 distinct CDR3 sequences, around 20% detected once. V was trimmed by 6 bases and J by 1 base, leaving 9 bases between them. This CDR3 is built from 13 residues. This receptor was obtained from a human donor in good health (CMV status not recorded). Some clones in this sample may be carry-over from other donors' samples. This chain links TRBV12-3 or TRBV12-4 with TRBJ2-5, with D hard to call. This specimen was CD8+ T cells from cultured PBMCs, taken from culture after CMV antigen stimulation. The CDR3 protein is CASSPVGQETQYF. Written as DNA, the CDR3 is TGTGCCAGCAGCCCCGTGGGCCAAGAGACCCAGTACTTC.